The entry that follows covers one T cell receptor (beta chain) sequence. Germline lookup yields CDR1 WNHNN and CDR2 SYGVQD (reference sequence). Trimming cost V 2 bases and J 8 bases; bases outside gene matches: 8. This CDR3 has 15 residues. The PCR was carried out with 60 Vbeta primers and 13 Jbeta primers. Sequencing used immunoSEQ multiplex PCR; TCRdb keeps in-frame clones, though not all of them. The table lists around 200,000 clones, about 80% of them singletons, with under 0.75% in the top ten. This record comes from a study of cytomegalovirus exposure and HLA in healthy donors. What was sequenced was PBMCs. The chain links TRBV10-1 to TRBJ2-1; 8 nucleotides agree with TRBD2. This TCR was recovered from a boy younger than 18 in good health and CMV-seronegative. CDR3 residues: CASSENGGAIDEQFF. DNA for the CDR3: TGCGCCAGCAGTGAGAACGGGGGGGCCATCGATGAGCAGTTCTTC.